Below are 26 T cell receptor beta chains sequenced from a single sample in a study of CD8+ T cells in alopecia areata. Sequencing relied on a cDNA template that was reverse transcribed from extracted RNA. Using immunoSEQ multiplex PCR, the repertoire was profiled, and TCRdb retains in-frame clones only, with some absent. The data show 50,000 to 70,000 clones, roughly 40% seen once. The sequencing sample was made of NKG2D-low CD8+ T cells sorted from blood. The receptors derive from a human donor with alopecia areata.

The rearrangement links TRBV7-9 to TRBJ2-3; D call uncertain. The CDR3 extends over 13 amino acids. The germline V and J ends were trimmed by 5 bases and 6 bases, with 12 bases remaining between them. The germline V gene encodes CDR1 SEHNR and CDR2 FQNEAQ (reference sequence). The CDR3 loop reads CASSPYLRDTQYF. CDR3 coding DNA: TGTGCCAGCAGCCCGTACCTCCGGGATACGCAGTATTTT.

V usage is TRBV7-9 and J usage is TRBJ1-1; the match to TRBD1 covers 10 bases. Per the germline V gene, CDR1 is SEHNR and CDR2 is FQNEAQ (reference sequence). CDR3 length: 12 amino acids. V trimming: 5 bases; J trimming: 8 bases; junction bases outside the gene matches: 2. CDR3 residues: CASSAGQGEAFF. The DNA for the CDR3 is TGTGCCAGCAGCGCGGGACAGGGGGAAGCTTTCTTT.

This clone was seen more than once but under ten times. This rearrangement joins TRBV29-1 to TRBJ1-1, with TRBD1 matching 10 bases. J gave up 6 bases and V 4 bases, and 11 bases lay outside the gene matches. Per germline, CDR1 SQVTM and CDR2 ANQGSEA. The CDR3 runs to 15 residues. The DNA of the CDR3 is TGCAGCGTTGTCCTCCGGGACAGGGGTTTGTCTGAAGCTTTCTTT. Its translation: CSVVLRDRGLSEAFF.

V usage is TRBV7-9 and J usage is TRBJ2-1, with TRBD2 identical over 11 bases. V gave up 2 bases and J gave up 9 bases; unmatched junction bases: 6. CDR1 SEHNR and CDR2 FQNEAQ come from the germline V gene (reference sequence). CDR3 length equals 15 residues. CDR3 coding DNA: TGTGCCAGCAGCTTATTGACTAGCGGGACGGTTGAGCAGTTCTTC. It translates to CASSLLTSGTVEQFF.

This clone was seen more than once but under ten times. The V gene is TRBV19, the J gene TRBJ2-1; a weak D match, TRBD2 (6 bases). Germline CDR1 and CDR2: LNHDA and SQIVND (reference sequence). V lost 1 base, J lost 8 bases, and 12 bases lay in between. CDR3 length equals 14 residues. CDR3 residues: CASSIVGGDDEQFF. In DNA, the CDR3 is TGTGCCAGTAGTATAGTTGGAGGGGATGATGAGCAGTTCTTC. The full variable domain, its missing parts supplied by reference TRBV19 and TRBJ2-1, is DGGITQSPKYLFRKEGQNVTLSCEQNLNHDAMYWYRQDPGQGLRLIYYSQIVNDFQKGDIAEGYSVSREKKESFPLTVTSAQKNPTAFYLCASSIVGGDDEQFFGPGTRLTVL.

Only a few counts were recorded for this clone. Here the CDR3 DNA reads TGTGCCAGCAGCGTTGGGGCGCTTAGCAATCAGCCCCAGCATTTT. It translates to CASSVGALSNQPQHF. The chain recombines TRBV9 with TRBJ1-5; D is perhaps TRBD1 (5 bases). The germline V gene has CDR1 SGDLS and CDR2 YYNGEE. Trimming left V 2 bases short and J 0 bases short, with 9 bases between. The CDR3 sequence is 15 residues long.

The chain has TRBV2 and TRBJ2-7; no clear D gene. Per the germline V gene, CDR1 is SNHLY and CDR2 is FYNNEI. V was cut by 1 base and J by 3 bases, with 10 bases left in between. This CDR3 comprises 14 residues. CDR3 residues: CASSEGQRSYEQYF. The CDR3 nucleotides are TGTGCCAGCAGTGAAGGGCAGAGAAGCTACGAGCAGTACTTC.

The chain recombines TRBV27 with TRBJ1-1; maybe TRBD1 (5 bases). The CDR3 extends over 13 amino acids. Trimming removed 2 bases from V and 5 bases from J, with 9 bases in between. The V gene's germline CDR1 is MNHEY and CDR2 SMNVEV (reference sequence). CDR3 residues: CASSLQGGTEAFF. The CDR3 DNA reads TGTGCCAGCAGTTTACAGGGAGGGACTGAAGCTTTCTTT.

This chain links TRBV7-9 with TRBJ2-7; 11 bases agree with TRBD1. CDR1 SEHNR and CDR2 FQNEAQ come from the germline V gene (reference sequence). This CDR3 is 16 amino acids long. The ends lost 5 bases at V and 3 bases at J; junction bases unmatched: 9. In DNA form, the CDR3 reads TGTGCCAGCAGCCAACATCCGGGACAGGGGGGCTACGAGCAGTACTTC. It is translated as CASSQHPGQGGYEQYF.

In its sample, this clone was seen a few times. The chain combines TRBV14 with TRBJ2-1, with a possible D match to TRBD2 (6 bases). V shed 4 bases and J shed 8 bases, with 12 bases lying between them. This CDR3 region has 13 residues. Germline V gene lookup returns CDR1 SGHDN and CDR2 FVKESK. This CDR3 is CASSLGLRDEQFF. DNA of the CDR3: TGTGCCAGCAGCCTAGGACTAAGGGATGAGCAGTTCTTC.

CDR3 protein: CASSLAGNEQFF. Here the CDR3 DNA reads TGTGCCAGCAGCTTGGCGGGTAATGAGCAGTTCTTC. This chain links TRBV5-6 with TRBJ2-1; D not resolved. The V end was cut by 0 bases, the J end by 7 bases, with 5 bases between. Germline assignment: CDR1 SGHDT and CDR2 YYEEEE. CDR3 length: 12 residues.

The chain is built from TRBV7-9 and TRBJ2-7; D ambiguous. Germline loops: CDR1 SEHNR, CDR2 FQNEAQ (reference sequence). Trimming took 1 base from V and 3 from J, leaving 10 bases between them. The CDR3 contains 14 residues. The DNA of the CDR3 is TGTGCCAGCAGCTTAGGTTACGGCGGCTACGAGCAGTACTTC. Protein sequence: CASSLGYGGYEQYF.

The chain joins TRBV29-1 to TRBJ1-2; possible D gene TRBD1, 5 bases. The ends were cut back, 5 bases at V and 7 bases at J, with 14 bases in the middle. The CDR3 runs 12 residues. Looked up from germline, CDR1 is SQVTM and CDR2 is ANQGSEA. CDR3 residues: CSVPTGSSGYTF. As DNA, the CDR3 is TGCAGCGTTCCAACAGGTAGTAGTGGCTACACCTTC.

This chain links TRBV5-1 with TRBJ1-1, with D perhaps TRBD1 (6 bases). Deletions cut 3 bases from V and 4 bases from J, with 13 bases between. This CDR3 spans 14 amino acids. From germline, CDR1 is SGHRS and CDR2 YFSETQ. CDR3 protein: CASSSTGAGTEAFF. The CDR3 DNA reads as TGCGCCAGCAGCTCGACGGGGGCGGGCACTGAAGCTTTCTTT. The whole variable domain, filled in from reference TRBV5-1 and TRBJ1-1, reads KAGVTQTPRYLIKTRGQQVTLSCSPISGHRSVSWYQQTPGQGLQFLFEYFSETQRNKGNFPGRFSGRQFSNSRSEMNVSTLELGDSALYLCASSSTGAGTEAFFGQGTRLTVV.

The rearrangement links TRBV7-9 to TRBJ2-3; unclear D gene. This CDR3 spans 12 amino acids. V was trimmed by 5 bases and J by 4 bases, leaving 7 bases between them. The germline V gene encodes CDR1 SEHNR and CDR2 FQNEAQ (reference sequence). Here the CDR3 DNA reads TGTGCCAGCAGCCCGGGTTCAGATACGCAGTATTTT. Encoded protein: CASSPGSDTQYF.

In this sample, this clone turned up a few times. The chain employs TRBV27 and TRBJ1-1; 8 bases are shared with TRBD1. CDR3 length: 15 amino acids. Germline CDR1 MNHEY, CDR2 SMNVEV (reference sequence). V dropped 7 bases and J dropped 6; count of bases not matched to a gene: 13. CDR3 DNA: TGTGCCAGCACACCGGGGTCAGGGGGCCGGGCTGAAGCTTTCTTT. This translates into CASTPGSGGRAEAFF.

The rearrangement joins TRBV28 to TRBJ1-1; D is undetermined. V was pared by 7 bases and J by 0 bases, with 12 bases between. The CDR3 spans 14 residues. Germline CDR1 MDHEN, CDR2 SYDVKM. The CDR3 DNA follows: TGTGCCAGCACCCTCGTGAGAGTGAACACTGAAGCTTTCTTT. It encodes CASTLVRVNTEAFF.

This clone was seen just once. The J gene is TRBJ2-7, the V gene TRBV25-1; D unresolved. Trimming left V 0 bases short and J 8 bases short, with 8 bases between. Germline V CDR1 and CDR2: MGHDK, SYGVNS. This CDR3 spans 12 amino acids. The CDR3 protein is CASSEYLAQQYF. DNA for the CDR3: TGTGCCAGCAGTGAATACCTCGCTCAGCAGTACTTC.

The chain carries TRBV29-1 and TRBJ1-2; 8 bases are a match to TRBD1. Trimming at V came to 1 base and at J to 6 bases, leaving 7 bases not matched to a gene. The CDR3 has 14 amino acids. Germline loops: CDR1 SQVTM, CDR2 ANQGSEA. The CDR3 here is CSVEVPGGRDGYTF. The CDR3 nucleotides read TGCAGCGTTGAAGTTCCAGGGGGCAGAGATGGCTACACCTTC.

The V and J genes are TRBV4-3 and TRBJ2-1, with D tentatively TRBD1 (6 bases). Trimming cost V 0 bases and J 5 bases, with 11 bases left between them. The CDR3 extends over 15 amino acids. Germline CDR1 and CDR2: LGHNA and YSLEER. The CDR3 sequence: CASSQDRGRDNEQFF. DNA of the CDR3: TGCGCCAGCAGCCAAGACAGGGGACGGGACAATGAGCAGTTCTTC.

There are a few counts of this clone. V usage is TRBV19 and J usage is TRBJ2-1, with 10 positions matching TRBD2. Germline V gene data show CDR1 as LNHDA and CDR2 as SQIVND (reference sequence). The CDR3 runs 15 residues. V was pared by 2 bases and J by 7 bases, with 5 bases of the junction left unmatched. CDR3 loop: CASSITSGRANEQFF. The CDR3 coding sequence is TGTGCCAGTAGTATAACGAGCGGGAGGGCGAATGAGCAGTTCTTC.

This clone was seen a handful of times. V is TRBV5-1 and J is TRBJ1-1, with D unresolved. CDR1 is SGHRS and CDR2 is YFSETQ in the germline V gene. Trimming took off 0 bases at V and 8 bases at J, with 8 bases between the two ends. CDR3 size: 12 residues. The CDR3 DNA sequence: TGCGCCAGCAGCTTGGATCCTAGAGAAGCTTTCTTT. This encodes CASSLDPREAFF.

This chain links TRBV7-8 with TRBJ2-7; D not resolved. Trimming stripped 5 bases from V and 7 bases from J, with 12 bases between. The CDR3 is 12 amino acids. Germline lookup yields CDR1 SGHVS and CDR2 FQNEAQ. The CDR3 sequence: CASSPQAVEQYF. The DNA of the CDR3 is TGTGCCAGCAGCCCCCAGGCTGTGGAGCAGTACTTC.

The chain links TRBV9 to TRBJ2-1; D is unclear. The CDR3 covers 14 residues. Looked up from germline, CDR1 is SGDLS and CDR2 is YYNGEE. Trimming shortened V by 3 bases and J by 6 bases, and 13 bases separated the two germline ends. Here the CDR3 reads CASSAANRLNEQFF. DNA of the CDR3: TGTGCCAGCAGCGCGGCTAATCGACTCAATGAGCAGTTCTTC. The variable domain in full, with the rest retrieved from reference TRBV9 and TRBJ2-1, is DSGVTQTPKHLITATGQRVTLRCSPRSGDLSVYWYQQSLDQGLQFLIQYYNGEERAKGNILERFSAQQFPDLHSELNLSSLELGDSALYFCASSAANRLNEQFFGPGTRLTVL.

The table lists this clone with a few counts. The chain carries TRBV7-9 and TRBJ2-3, with D uncertain. Germline-derived CDR1 and CDR2 are SEHNR and FQNEAQ (reference sequence). V was cut by 6 bases and J by 0 bases, with 7 bases left in between. CDR3 size: 13 residues. CDR3 loop: CASSTPSTDTQYF. DNA for the CDR3: TGTGCCAGCAGTACCCCTAGCACAGATACGCAGTATTTT.

This clone was picked up a small number of times. The chain carries TRBV7-9 and TRBJ2-5; D is perhaps TRBD2 (5 bases). Trimming cost V 4 bases and J 6 bases, with 15 bases left between them. This CDR3 has 14 residues. Germline V gene data show CDR1 as SEHNR and CDR2 as FQNEAQ (reference sequence). DNA of the CDR3: TGTGCCAGCAGCTCCGAGGCTAGCATGCAGACCCAGTACTTC. The encoded protein is CASSSEASMQTQYF.